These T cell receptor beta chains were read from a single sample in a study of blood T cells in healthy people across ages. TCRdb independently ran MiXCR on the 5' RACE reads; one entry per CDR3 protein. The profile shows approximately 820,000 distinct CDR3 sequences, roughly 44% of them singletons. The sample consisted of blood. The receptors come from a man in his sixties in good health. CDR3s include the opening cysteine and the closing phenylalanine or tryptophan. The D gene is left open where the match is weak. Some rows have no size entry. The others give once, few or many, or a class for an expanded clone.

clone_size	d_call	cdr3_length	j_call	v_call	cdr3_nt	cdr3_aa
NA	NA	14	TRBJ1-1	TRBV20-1	TGCAGTGCTAGAGTTCGGGGGGCGAACACTGAAGCTTTCTTT	CSARVRGANTEAFF
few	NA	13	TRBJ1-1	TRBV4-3	TGCGCCAGCAGCCAAGTAGGACGAACTGAAGCTTTCTTT	CASSQVGRTEAFF
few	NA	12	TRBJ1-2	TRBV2	TGTGCCAGCAAGTCCCTTAACTATGGCTACACCTTC	CASKSLNYGYTF
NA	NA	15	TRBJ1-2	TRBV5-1	TGCGCCAGCTCCTTAGAGACACGGGCTAACTATGGCTACACCTTC	CASSLETRANYGYTF
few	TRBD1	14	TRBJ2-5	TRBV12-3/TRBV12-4	TGTGCCAGCAGTTTAGGGACAGGGTCCGAGACCCAGTACTTC	CASSLGTGSETQYF
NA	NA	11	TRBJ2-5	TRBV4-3	TGCGCCAGCAGCCCTCGAAAGACCCAGTACTTC	CASSPRKTQYF
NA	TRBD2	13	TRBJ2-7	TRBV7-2	TGTGCCAGCAACGTAGCGGGAGTCTACGAGCAGTACTTC	CASNVAGVYEQYF
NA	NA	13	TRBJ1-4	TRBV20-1	TGCAGTGCTAGGCCCAGGGTTAATGAAAAACTGTTTTTT	CSARPRVNEKLFF
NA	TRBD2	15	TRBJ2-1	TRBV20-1	TGCAGTGCCAGATTAGCGGGGGGTCCCTACAATGAGCAGTTCTTC	CSARLAGGPYNEQFF
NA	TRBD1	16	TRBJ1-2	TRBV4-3	TGCGCCAGCAGCCCACGACAGGGAGGGGGAGTCTATGGCTACACCTTC	CASSPRQGGGVYGYTF
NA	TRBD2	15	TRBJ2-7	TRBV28	TGTGCCAGCAGTTTTCGGCTAGCGGGATTTTACGAGCAGTACTTC	CASSFRLAGFYEQYF